This entry describes one T cell receptor beta chain. The antigen remains unidentified. These data are taken from a study of OX40 agonist ivuxolimab in advanced cancers. Study context: Intravenous ivuxolimab at 0.01 to 10 mg/kg was given to patients every 2 weeks. More than 35% of patients had received prior checkpoint inhibitor therapy. Study-level points and caveats: It was also the case that some nonresponders had low normalized T-cell clonal expansion.

The data were produced by immunoSEQ multiplex PCR, yet TCRdb's version contains in-frame clones alone and is incomplete. Of about 68,000 clones in the sample, more than 65% are singletons; the top ten hold around 1.5%. Germline V gives CDR1 SGHTA, CDR2 FQGNSA. The V and J ends lost 5 bases and 0 bases respectively, with 13 bases between them. CDR3 length: 15 amino acids. Systemic immunosuppression or a history of autoimmune disease excluded patients. This chain connects TRBV7-2 to TRBJ1-1; D perhaps matches TRBD1 (6 bases). This receptor was taken from an adult with an advanced solid tumor such as melanoma, head and neck, liver or kidney cancer. The sequencing here drew on CD4+ or CD8+ T cells sorted from blood, taken in a trial of the OX40 agonist ivuxolimab. The CDR3 region has the DNA TGTGCCAGCAGCGGGCGGACAGAAATGAACACTGAAGCTTTCTTT. Translation: CASSGRTEMNTEAFF.